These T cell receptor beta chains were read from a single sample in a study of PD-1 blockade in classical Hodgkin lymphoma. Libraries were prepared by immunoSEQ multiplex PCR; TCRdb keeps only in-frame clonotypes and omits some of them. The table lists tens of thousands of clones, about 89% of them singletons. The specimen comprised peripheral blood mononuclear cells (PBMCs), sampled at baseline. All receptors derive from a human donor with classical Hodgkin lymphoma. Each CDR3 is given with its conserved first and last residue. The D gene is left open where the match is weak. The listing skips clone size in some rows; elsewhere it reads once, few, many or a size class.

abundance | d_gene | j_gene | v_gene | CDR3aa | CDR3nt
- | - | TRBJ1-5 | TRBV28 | CASSLMRREQPQHF | TGTGCCAGCAGTTTAATGAGGAGGGAACAGCCCCAGCATTTT
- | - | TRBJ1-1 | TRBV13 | CASTGVSSGNTEAFF | TGTGCCAGCACTGGGGTCTCTTCCGGGAACACTGAAGCTTTCTTT
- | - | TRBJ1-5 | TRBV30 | CAWSGGGQGQPQHF | TGTGCCTGGAGTGGTGGGGGCCAGGGTCAGCCCCAGCATTTT
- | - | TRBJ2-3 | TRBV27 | CASSLQLPGLNTDTQYF | TGTGCCAGCAGTCTCCAACTTCCAGGACTGAACACAGATACGCAGTATTTT
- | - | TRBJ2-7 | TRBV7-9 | CASSLRDRFPYEQYF | TGTGCCAGCAGCTTGAGGGACCGCTTCCCCTACGAGCAGTACTTC
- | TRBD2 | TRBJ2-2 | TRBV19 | CASSIESRGLPYTGELFF | TGTGCCAGTAGTATAGAGAGTAGGGGACTACCCTACACCGGGGAGCTGTTTTTT
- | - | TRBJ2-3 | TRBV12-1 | CASSPTRCVNPPQYF | TGTGCCAGCAGCCCCACCCGATGCGTCAACCCTCCGCAGTATTTT
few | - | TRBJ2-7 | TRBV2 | CASAAASYEQYF | TGTGCCAGCGCGGCAGCTTCCTACGAGCAGTACTTC
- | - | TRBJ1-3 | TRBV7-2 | CASSHGPPGNTIYF | TGTGCCAGCAGCCACGGGCCTCCTGGAAACACCATATATTTT
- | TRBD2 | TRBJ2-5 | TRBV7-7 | CATWGRSGSLQETQYF | TGTGCCACCTGGGGGCGAAGCGGGAGTCTCCAAGAGACCCAGTACTTC